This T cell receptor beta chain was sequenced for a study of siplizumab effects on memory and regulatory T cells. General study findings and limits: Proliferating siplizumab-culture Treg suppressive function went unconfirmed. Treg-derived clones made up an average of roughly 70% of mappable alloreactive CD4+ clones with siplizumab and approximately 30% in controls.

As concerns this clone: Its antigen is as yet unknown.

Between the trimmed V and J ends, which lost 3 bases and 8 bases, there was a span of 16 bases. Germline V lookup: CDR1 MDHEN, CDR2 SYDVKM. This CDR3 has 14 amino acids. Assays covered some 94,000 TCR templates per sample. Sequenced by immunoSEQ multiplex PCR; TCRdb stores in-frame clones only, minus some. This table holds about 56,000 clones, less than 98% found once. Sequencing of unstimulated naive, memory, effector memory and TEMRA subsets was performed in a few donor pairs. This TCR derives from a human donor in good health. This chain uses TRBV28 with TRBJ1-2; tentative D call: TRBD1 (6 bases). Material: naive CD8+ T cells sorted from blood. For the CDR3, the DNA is TGTGCCAGCAGTTTCCCCGCCAGGGGCTCCGGCTACACCTTC. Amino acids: CASSFPARGSGYTF.